The present TCR beta chain was sequenced within a study of CD8 T cells in ankylosing spondylitis. TCRdb re-derived calls from the 5' RACE reads in MiXCR, one entry per CDR3 protein. In the table there are 150,000 to 200,000 distinct CDR3 sequences, roughly 18% of which are singletons. Points on this clonotype: Its specificity is not known.

Study findings and constraints: There were earlier reports of some motif variants in reactive arthritis synovial fluid and blood. In ankylosing spondylitis blood, a motif of about 8 highly homologous TCR beta variants appeared characteristic.

The clonotype originates from a male donor with ankylosing spondylitis or in good health (not recorded which). Sequenced: blood, either unsorted or a sorted T cell fraction (not recorded which).

CDR3: CASNRTGSYGYTF. The CDR3 coding sequence is TGTGCCAGCAACCGAACGGGCTCCTATGGCTACACCTTC. The rearrangement links TRBV3-1 to TRBJ1-2, with no clear D. Germline lookup yields CDR1 LGHDT and CDR2 YNNKEL (reference sequence). The CDR3 is 13 amino acids. Between the trimmed V and J ends, which lost 7 bases and 4 bases, there was a span of 13 bases. Full variable domain (outside the CDR3, taken from reference TRBV3-1 and TRBJ1-2): DTAVSQTPKYLVTQMGNDKSIKCEQNLGHDTMYWYKQDSKKFLKIMFSYNNKELIINETVPNRFSPKSPDKAHLNLHINSLELGDSAVYFCASNRTGSYGYTFGSGTRLTVV.